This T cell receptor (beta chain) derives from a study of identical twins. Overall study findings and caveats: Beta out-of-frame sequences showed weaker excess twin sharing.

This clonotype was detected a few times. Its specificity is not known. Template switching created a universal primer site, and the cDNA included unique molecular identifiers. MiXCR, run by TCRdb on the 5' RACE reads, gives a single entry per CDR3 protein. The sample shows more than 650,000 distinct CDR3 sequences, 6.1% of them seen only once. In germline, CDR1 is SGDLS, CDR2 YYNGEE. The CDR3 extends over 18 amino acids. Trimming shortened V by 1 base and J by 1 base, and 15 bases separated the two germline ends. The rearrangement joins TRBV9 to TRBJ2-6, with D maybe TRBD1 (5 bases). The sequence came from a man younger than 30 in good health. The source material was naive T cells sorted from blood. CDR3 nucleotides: TGTGCCAGCAGCGTATCGAGACAGCAAGAATCTGGGGCCAACGTCCTGACTTTC. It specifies CASSVSRQQESGANVLTF.